This TCR beta chain was captured in a study of Ad26.COV2.S vaccination and SARS-CoV-2 variants. The treatment here: roughly 18 received Ad26.COV2.S at low or high dose, single or two shots; roughly 5 received placebo; per-sample allocation not given. On day 63 after the first injection, vaccine and placebo recipients gave samples. Cohort 1b enrolled adults aged 18-55 years in Boston. The data were produced by immunoSEQ multiplex PCR, yet TCRdb's version contains in-frame clones alone and is incomplete. This sample yields 400,000 to 450,000 clones, of which 90% are seen a single time; 12% belongs to the top ten. The receptor comes from a person between 18 and 59 years old who received the Ad26.COV2.S COVID-19 vaccine or a placebo. The source material was peripheral blood, sampled in a trial of Ad26.COV2.S vaccine versus placebo.

The CDR3 region has the DNA TGTGCCTGGAGCCTACTCGGGATCGGAAACACCATATATTTT. Translated: CAWSLLGIGNTIYF. V is TRBV30 and J is TRBJ1-3, with D unclear. There are 14 residues in the CDR3. Trimming removed 3 bases at V and 4 bases at J, with 13 bases between. Germline lookup yields CDR1 GTSNPN and CDR2 SVGIG (reference sequence).